A single sample is the source of the 16 T cell receptor beta chains below, sequenced in a study of blood T cell repertoires in COVID-19. Generated by immunoSEQ multiplex PCR, the TCRdb table keeps only in-frame clones and is missing some. Of 350,000 to 550,000 clones listed, roughly 90% are singletons. Sequencing was carried out using peripheral blood. These receptors came from a woman between 25 and 40 years old with acute or convalescent COVID-19.

CDR3 residues: CASSHLQGTGELFF. CDR3 sequence (DNA): TGCGCCAGCAGCCATCTACAGGGCACCGGGGAGCTGTTTTTT. The chain is built from TRBV4-1 and TRBJ2-2; tentative D call: TRBD1 (6 bases). Per the germline V gene, CDR1 is MGHRA and CDR2 is YSYEKL. This CDR3 is 14 amino acids long. V was cut by 3 bases and J by 4 bases, with 9 bases left in between.

The V call is TRBV6-2 or TRBV6-3, the J call TRBJ1-5, with D unclear. Trimming left V 1 base short and J 3 bases short, with 10 bases between. The CDR3 runs to 15 residues. Per germline, CDR1 MNHEY and CDR2 SVGEGT. This CDR3 is CASSYFTANNQPQHF. The DNA for the CDR3 is TGTGCCAGCAGTTACTTCACAGCCAACAATCAGCCCCAGCATTTT.

V and J are TRBV20-1 and TRBJ2-5, with 7 bases lining up with TRBD2. The trim removed 3 bases at V and 5 bases at J, leaving 3 bases unmatched. CDR3 length: 12 amino acids. Germline-derived CDR1 and CDR2 are DFQATT and SNEGSKA (reference sequence). In DNA, the CDR3 is TGCAGTGCTAGTGGGGGGGTGGAGACCCAGTACTTC. It yields the protein CSASGGVETQYF.

The J gene is TRBJ2-3, the V gene TRBV18; TRBD1 matches 7 bases. After removal of 2 bases from V and 5 bases from J, the junction contained 1 base not matched to a gene. Germline lookup yields CDR1 KGHSH and CDR2 LQKENI. The CDR3 runs 13 residues. The CDR3 DNA reads TGTGCCAGCTCACCAGCAGGGGGAGATACGCAGTATTTT. Amino acid sequence: CASSPAGGDTQYF.

The chain recombines TRBV27 with TRBJ1-6; no clear D. The CDR3 is 14 residues long. V gave up 6 bases and J gave up 9 bases, with 15 bases separating them. CDR1 MNHEY and CDR2 SMNVEV come from the germline V gene (reference sequence). CDR3 sequence: CASRGAGSPSPLHF. CDR3 sequence (DNA): TGTGCCAGCAGAGGAGCCGGGTCCCCTTCACCCCTCCACTTT.

The chain carries TRBV7-9 and TRBJ1-1; TRBD1 aligns across 10 bases. J lost 6 bases, V lost 5 bases, and 9 bases had no gene match. Per germline, CDR1 SEHNR and CDR2 FQNEAQ (reference sequence). The CDR3 loop spans 15 amino acids. As DNA, the CDR3 is TGTGCCAGCAGCCCACGGACAGGGGGGATCGCTGAAGCTTTCTTT. Amino acids: CASSPRTGGIAEAFF.

This clone was detected once. The genes are TRBV27 and TRBJ2-1; D is uncertain. In germline, CDR1 is MNHEY, CDR2 SMNVEV (reference sequence). The length of the CDR3 is 14 residues. The V end lost 6 bases, the J end lost 7 bases, and 16 bases lay between the germline ends. The CDR3: CASRDLATENEQFF. As DNA, the CDR3 is TGTGCCAGCAGGGATTTGGCTACGGAGAATGAGCAGTTCTTC.

This chain connects TRBV19 to TRBJ2-5; 15 bases map to TRBD2. The germline CDR1 and CDR2 sequences are LNHDA and SQIVND (reference sequence). The CDR3 length is 17 residues. J gave up 2 bases and V 6 bases, and 7 bases lay outside the gene matches. The CDR3, as DNA: TGTGCCAGTAGCCGGACTAGCGGGGGGGCTGGACAAGAGACCCAGTACTTC. Residues: CASSRTSGGAGQETQYF.

V and J are TRBV5-1 and TRBJ2-1; 7 bases map to TRBD2. V dropped 0 bases and J dropped 3; count of bases not matched to a gene: 3. The CDR3 length is 15 residues. CDR1 and CDR2 (germline): SGHRS, YFSETQ. CDR3 region: CASSLGLADYNEQFF. The DNA for the CDR3 is TGCGCCAGCAGCTTGGGGCTAGCGGACTACAATGAGCAGTTCTTC.

This sequence joins TRBV14 and TRBJ2-7, with D uncertain. The ends were cut back, 0 bases at V and 7 bases at J, with 7 bases in the middle. The germline V gene encodes CDR1 SGHDN and CDR2 FVKESK. CDR3 length: 12 residues. The CDR3: CASSQDFGEQYF. The CDR3 DNA reads as TGTGCCAGCAGCCAAGATTTCGGGGAGCAGTACTTC.

The V gene is TRBV6-5, the J gene TRBJ1-1; 8 nucleotides match TRBD1. This CDR3 contains 14 residues. V shed 5 bases and J 5 bases; nucleotides not matched to a gene: 7. In germline, CDR1 is MNHEY, CDR2 SVGAGI. CDR3 protein: CASSLQGGGTEAFF. In DNA form, the CDR3 reads TGTGCCAGCAGTCTACAGGGGGGCGGAACTGAAGCTTTCTTT.

J is TRBJ2-5 and V is TRBV10-3; TRBD1 agrees at 10 bases. Per germline, CDR1 ENHRY and CDR2 SYGVKD. The J segment lost 1 base and the V segment lost 2 bases, leaving 10 bases of the junction unmatched. The CDR3 consists of 18 residues. CDR3 in amino acids: CAISEPNPGQGFQETQYF. The CDR3 DNA reads TGTGCCATCAGTGAGCCCAACCCGGGACAGGGGTTCCAAGAGACCCAGTACTTC.

V gene TRBV6-5 combines with J gene TRBJ1-6, with TRBD1 as a possible D gene (5 bases). The germline V and J ends were trimmed by 6 bases and 8 bases, with 11 bases remaining between them. CDR3 size: 13 residues. Germline CDR1 is MNHEY and CDR2 is SVGAGI. Here the CDR3 DNA reads TGTGCCAGCAGCCTAGGGGCTGATTCACCCCTCCACTTT. It codes for CASSLGADSPLHF.

This chain links TRBV9 with TRBJ1-6, with unresolved D. The V gene lost 2 bases and the J gene lost 9 bases, with 12 bases spanning the gap. Germline lookup yields CDR1 SGDLS and CDR2 YYNGEE. This CDR3 region has 14 residues. CDR3 DNA: TGTGCCAGCAGCGTTGGTGATTCGGGTTCACCCCTCCACTTT. Its protein is CASSVGDSGSPLHF.

The V and J genes are TRBV28 and TRBJ2-5; D possibly corresponds to TRBD1 (6 bases). Trimming cost V 4 bases and J 5 bases, with 17 bases left between them. CDR1 MDHEN and CDR2 SYDVKM come from the germline V gene. There are 15 residues in the CDR3. The CDR3 DNA is TGTGCCAGCAGTTCAAGACAGGTCTCGCACGAGACCCAGTACTTC. Its translation: CASSSRQVSHETQYF.

In DNA, the CDR3 is TGTGCCAGCAGCGTAGACCAGGGCAGGGAGCAGTACTTC. It specifies CASSVDQGREQYF. J is TRBJ2-7 and V is TRBV9; a possible D gene is TRBD1 (5 bases). The CDR3 sequence is 13 residues long. Trimming shortened V by 0 bases and J by 7 bases, and 11 bases separated the two germline ends. Germline V gene sequence: CDR1 SGDLS, CDR2 YYNGEE. Looking up the rest from reference TRBV9 and TRBJ2-7 gives the full variable domain: DSGVTQTPKHLITATGQRVTLRCSPRSGDLSVYWYQQSLDQGLQFLIQYYNGEERAKGNILERFSAQQFPDLHSELNLSSLELGDSALYFCASSVDQGREQYFGPGTRLTVT.